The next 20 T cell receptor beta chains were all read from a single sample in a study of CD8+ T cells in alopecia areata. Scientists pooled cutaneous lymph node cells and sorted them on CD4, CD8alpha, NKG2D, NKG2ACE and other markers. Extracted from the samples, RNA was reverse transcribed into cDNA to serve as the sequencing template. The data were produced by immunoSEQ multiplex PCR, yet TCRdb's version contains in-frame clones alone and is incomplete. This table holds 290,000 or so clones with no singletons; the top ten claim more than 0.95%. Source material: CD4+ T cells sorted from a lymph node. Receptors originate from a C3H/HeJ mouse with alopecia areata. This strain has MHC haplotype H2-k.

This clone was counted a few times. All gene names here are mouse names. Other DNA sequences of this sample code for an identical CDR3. The covered CDR3 bases are TGCACCTGCAGTGCAGTCCCCGGGACTGGGGCAAACACCGGG. Translated: CTCSAVPGTGANTG. The full CDR3 reads CTCSAVPGTGANTGQLYF. The chain combines TRBV1 with TRBJ2-2; 10 nucleotides align to TRBD2. The read terminates 4 residues ahead of where the CDR3 ends, so the germline J gene completes it. This CDR3 comprises 18 residues. The J segment lost 0 bases and the V segment lost 1 base, leaving 5 bases of the junction unmatched. The germline V gene has CDR1 NSQYPW and CDR2 LRSPGD (reference sequence).

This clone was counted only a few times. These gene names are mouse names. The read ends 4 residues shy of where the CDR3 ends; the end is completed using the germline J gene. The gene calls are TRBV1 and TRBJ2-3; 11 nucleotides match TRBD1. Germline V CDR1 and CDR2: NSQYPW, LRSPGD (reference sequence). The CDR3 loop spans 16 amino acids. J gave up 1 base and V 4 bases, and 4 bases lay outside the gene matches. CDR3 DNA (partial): TGCACCTGCAGTGGACGGACAGGGGGCGGTGCAGAA. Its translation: CTCSGRTGGGAE. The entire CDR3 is CTCSGRTGGGAETLYF.

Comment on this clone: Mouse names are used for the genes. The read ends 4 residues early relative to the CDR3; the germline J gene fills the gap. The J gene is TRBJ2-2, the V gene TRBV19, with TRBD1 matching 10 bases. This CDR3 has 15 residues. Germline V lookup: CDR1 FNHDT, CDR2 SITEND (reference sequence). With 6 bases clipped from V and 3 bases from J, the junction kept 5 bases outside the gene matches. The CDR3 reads CASNSGTGDTGQLYF. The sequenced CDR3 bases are TGTGCCAGCAACTCCGGGACAGGGGACACCGGG.

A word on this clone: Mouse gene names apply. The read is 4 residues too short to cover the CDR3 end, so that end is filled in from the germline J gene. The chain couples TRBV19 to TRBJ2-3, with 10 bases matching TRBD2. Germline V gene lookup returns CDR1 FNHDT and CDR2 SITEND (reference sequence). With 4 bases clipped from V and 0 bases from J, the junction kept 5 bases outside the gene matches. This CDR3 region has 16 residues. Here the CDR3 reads CASSLGLGPSAETLYF. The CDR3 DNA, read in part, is TGTGCCAGCAGTCTGGGACTGGGGCCTAGTGCAGAA.

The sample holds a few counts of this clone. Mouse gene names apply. Partial CDR3 DNA: TGTGCCAGCAGCCAAGAACAGGGGTTCTATGCT. Its translation: CASSQEQGFYA. The CDR3 in full is CASSQEQGFYAEQFF. This rearrangement joins TRBV5 to TRBJ2-1, with 7 bases that match TRBD1. The CDR3 is cut off 4 residues early in the read; its end comes from the germline J gene. The CDR3 is 15 residues long. Losses at the gene ends were 0 bases for V and 3 bases for J; bases not matched to a gene: 2. The germline CDR1 and CDR2 sequences are LGHNA and YNLKQL (reference sequence).

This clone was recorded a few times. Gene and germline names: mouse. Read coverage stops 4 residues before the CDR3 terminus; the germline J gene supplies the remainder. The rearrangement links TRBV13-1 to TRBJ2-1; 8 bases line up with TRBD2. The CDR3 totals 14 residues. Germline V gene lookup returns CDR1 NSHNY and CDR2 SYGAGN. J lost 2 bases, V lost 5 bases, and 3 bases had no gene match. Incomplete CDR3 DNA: TGTGCCAGCAGCCTGGGGGGAGACTATGCT. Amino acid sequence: CASSLGGDYA. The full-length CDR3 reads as CASSLGGDYAEQFF.

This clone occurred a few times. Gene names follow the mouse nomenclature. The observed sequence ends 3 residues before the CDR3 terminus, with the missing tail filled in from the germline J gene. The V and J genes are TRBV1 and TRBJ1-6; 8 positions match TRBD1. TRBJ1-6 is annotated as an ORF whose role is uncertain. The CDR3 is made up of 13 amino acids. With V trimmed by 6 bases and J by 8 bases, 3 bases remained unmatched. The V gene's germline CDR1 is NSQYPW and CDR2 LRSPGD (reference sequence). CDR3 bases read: TGCACCTGCAGGGACAGGGTAGATTCGCCC. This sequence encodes CTCRDRVDSP. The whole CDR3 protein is CTCRDRVDSPLYF.

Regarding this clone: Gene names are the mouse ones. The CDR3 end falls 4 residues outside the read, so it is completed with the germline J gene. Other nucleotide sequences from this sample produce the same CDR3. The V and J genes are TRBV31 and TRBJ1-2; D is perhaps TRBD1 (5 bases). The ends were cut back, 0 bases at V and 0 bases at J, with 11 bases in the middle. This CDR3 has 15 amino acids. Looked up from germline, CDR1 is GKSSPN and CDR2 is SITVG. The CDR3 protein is CAWSLDRGANSDYTF. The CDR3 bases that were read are TGTGCCTGGAGTCTAGATAGGGGTGCAAACTCC.

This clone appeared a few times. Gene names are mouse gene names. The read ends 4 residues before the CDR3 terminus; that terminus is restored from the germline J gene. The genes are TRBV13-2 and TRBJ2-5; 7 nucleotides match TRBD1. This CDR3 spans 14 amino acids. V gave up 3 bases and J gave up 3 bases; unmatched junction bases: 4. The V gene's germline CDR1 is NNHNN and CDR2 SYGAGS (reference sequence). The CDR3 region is CASGGRDRQDTQYF. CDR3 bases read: TGTGCCAGCGGTGGCCGGGACAGACAAGAC.

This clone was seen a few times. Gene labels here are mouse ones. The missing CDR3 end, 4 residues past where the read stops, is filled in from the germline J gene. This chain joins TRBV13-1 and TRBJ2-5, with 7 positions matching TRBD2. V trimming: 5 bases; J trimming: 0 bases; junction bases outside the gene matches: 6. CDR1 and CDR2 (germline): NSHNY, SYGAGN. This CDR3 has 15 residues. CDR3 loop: CASRPTGKNQDTQYF. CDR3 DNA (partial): TGTGCCAGCAGGCCGACTGGGAAGAACCAAGAC.

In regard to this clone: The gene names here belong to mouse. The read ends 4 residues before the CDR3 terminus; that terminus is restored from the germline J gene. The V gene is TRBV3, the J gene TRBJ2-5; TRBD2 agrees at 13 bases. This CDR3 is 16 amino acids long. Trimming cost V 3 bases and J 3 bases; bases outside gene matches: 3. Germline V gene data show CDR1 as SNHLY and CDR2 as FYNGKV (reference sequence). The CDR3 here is CASSLGLGGVQDTQYF. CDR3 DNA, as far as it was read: TGTGCCAGCAGCTTGGGACTGGGGGGGGTTCAAGAC. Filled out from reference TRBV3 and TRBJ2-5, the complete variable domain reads GPKVLQIPSHQIIDMGQMVTLNCDPVSNHLYFYWYKQILGQQMEFLVNFYNGKVMEKSKLFKDQFSVERPDGSYFTLKIQPTALEDSAVYFCASSLGLGGVQDTQYFGPGTRLLVL.

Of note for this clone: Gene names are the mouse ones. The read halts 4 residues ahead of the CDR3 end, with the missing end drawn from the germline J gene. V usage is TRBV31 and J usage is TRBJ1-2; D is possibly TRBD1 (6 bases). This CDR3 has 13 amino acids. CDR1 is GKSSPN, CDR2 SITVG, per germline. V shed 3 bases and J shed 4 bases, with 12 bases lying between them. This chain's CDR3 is CAWRERGSSDYTF. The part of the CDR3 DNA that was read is TGTGCCTGGAGGGAGAGGGGGAGCTCC. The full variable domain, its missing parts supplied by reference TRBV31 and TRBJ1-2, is AQTIHQWPVAEIKAVGSPLSLGCTIKGKSSPNLYWYWQATGGTLQQLFYSITVGQVESVVQLNLSASRPKDDQFILSTEKLLLSHSGFYLCAWRERGSSDYTFGSGTRLLVI.

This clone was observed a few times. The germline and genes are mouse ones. This chain's CDR3 is CASSDWPGQLYF. The DNA read from the CDR3 is TGTGCCAGCAGTGACTGGCCCGGG. The chain has TRBV13-3 and TRBJ2-2; D gene unclear. The CDR3 extends 4 residues past the end of the read, so its final part is completed from the germline J gene. The CDR3 has 12 residues. The germline CDR1 and CDR2 sequences are NNHDY and SYVADS. Deletions cut 2 bases from V and 6 bases from J, with 5 bases between.

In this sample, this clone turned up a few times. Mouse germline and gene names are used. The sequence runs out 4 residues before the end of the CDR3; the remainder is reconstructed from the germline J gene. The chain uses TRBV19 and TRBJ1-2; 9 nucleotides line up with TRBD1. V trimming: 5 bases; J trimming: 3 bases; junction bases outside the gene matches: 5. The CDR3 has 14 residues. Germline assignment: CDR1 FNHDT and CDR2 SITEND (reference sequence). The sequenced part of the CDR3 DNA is TGTGCCAGCAGACGGGACAGGGTCGACTCC. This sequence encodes CASRRDRVDS. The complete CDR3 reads CASRRDRVDSDYTF.

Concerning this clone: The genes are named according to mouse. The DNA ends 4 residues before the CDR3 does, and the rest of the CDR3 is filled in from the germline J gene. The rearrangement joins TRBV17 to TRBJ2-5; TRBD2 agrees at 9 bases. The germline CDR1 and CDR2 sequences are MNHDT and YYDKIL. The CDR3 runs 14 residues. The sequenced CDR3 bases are TGTGCTAGCAGTAGAGTCTGGGGGGGGGAC. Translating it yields CASSRVWGGD. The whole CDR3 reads CASSRVWGGDTQYF.

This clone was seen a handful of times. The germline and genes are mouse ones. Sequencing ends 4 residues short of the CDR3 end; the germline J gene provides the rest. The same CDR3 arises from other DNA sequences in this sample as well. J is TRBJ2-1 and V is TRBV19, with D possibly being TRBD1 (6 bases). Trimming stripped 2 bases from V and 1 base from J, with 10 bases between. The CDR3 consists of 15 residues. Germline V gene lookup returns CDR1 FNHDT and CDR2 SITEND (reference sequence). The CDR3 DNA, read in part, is TGTGCCAGCAGTATTCTGGGACAAAACTATGCT. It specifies CASSILGQNYA. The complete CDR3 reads CASSILGQNYAEQFF.

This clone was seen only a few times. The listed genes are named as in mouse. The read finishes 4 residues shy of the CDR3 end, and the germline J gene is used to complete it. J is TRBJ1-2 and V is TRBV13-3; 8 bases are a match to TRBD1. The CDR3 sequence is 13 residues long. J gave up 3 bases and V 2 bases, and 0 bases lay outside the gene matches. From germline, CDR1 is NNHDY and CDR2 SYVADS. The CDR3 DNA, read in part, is TGTGCCAGCAGTGAGGACAGGGACTCC. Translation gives CASSEDRDS. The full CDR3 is CASSEDRDSDYTF.

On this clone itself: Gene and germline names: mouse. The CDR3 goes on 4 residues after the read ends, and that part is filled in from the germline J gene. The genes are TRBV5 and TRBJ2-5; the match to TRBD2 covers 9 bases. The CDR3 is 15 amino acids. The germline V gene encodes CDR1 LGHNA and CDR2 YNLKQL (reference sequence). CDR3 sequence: CASSQDGLGGDTQYF. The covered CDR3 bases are TGTGCCAGCAGCCAAGATGGGCTGGGGGGGGAC.

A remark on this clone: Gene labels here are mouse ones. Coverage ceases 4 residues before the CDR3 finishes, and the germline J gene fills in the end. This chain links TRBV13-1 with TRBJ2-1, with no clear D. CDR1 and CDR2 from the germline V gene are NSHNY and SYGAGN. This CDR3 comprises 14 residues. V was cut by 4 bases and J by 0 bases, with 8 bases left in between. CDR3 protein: CASSQQNNYAEQFF. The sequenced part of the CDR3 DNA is TGTGCCAGCAGTCAACAGAATAACTATGCT.

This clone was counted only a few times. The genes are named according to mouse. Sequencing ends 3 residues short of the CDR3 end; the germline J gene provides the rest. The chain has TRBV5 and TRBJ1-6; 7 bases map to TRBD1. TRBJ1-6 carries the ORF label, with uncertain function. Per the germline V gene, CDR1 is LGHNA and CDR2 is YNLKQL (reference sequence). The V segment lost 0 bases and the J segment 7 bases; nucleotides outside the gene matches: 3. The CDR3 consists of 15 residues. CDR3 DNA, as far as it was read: TGTGCCAGCAGCCAAGAGAGGGACAGAAATTCGCCC. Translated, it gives CASSQERDRNSP. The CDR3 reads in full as CASSQERDRNSPLYF.